Listed here is a single T cell receptor beta chain. The source of the sample is a study of cytomegalovirus exposure and HLA in healthy donors. Germline V gives CDR1 SGHRS, CDR2 YFSETQ. The CDR3 runs to 16 residues. J lost 0 bases, V lost 4 bases, and 6 bases had no gene match. The PCR was carried out with 60 Vbeta primers and 13 Jbeta primers. The protocol was immunoSEQ multiplex PCR, while the TCRdb copy is restricted to in-frame clones and leaves out a portion. The sample carries 150,000 to 200,000 clones, 81% recorded once. Material: PBMCs. This clonotype was sampled from a man younger than 35 in good health and CMV-seronegative. The chain uses TRBV5-1 and TRBJ2-1, with 8 bases that match TRBD1. The CDR3 DNA sequence: TGCGCCAGCAGCCGGACAGGGCTTAACTCCTACAATGAGCAGTTCTTC. Translated: CASSRTGLNSYNEQFF.